This TCR beta chain came from a study of T-cell reconstitution after alpha-beta-depleted transplantation in children. Between the trimmed V and J ends, which lost 3 bases and 5 bases, there was a span of 11 bases. The CDR3 is made up of 13 amino acids. From germline, CDR1 is SGHVS and CDR2 FNYEAQ. Unique molecular identifiers were incorporated into the prepared TCRbeta library. MiXCR, applied by TCRdb to the PCR reads, yields one record per CDR3 protein. The data contain about 540,000 distinct CDR3 sequences, around 17% of them singletons. This clonotype has more than one count but fewer than ten. The TCR comes from a human donor who donated a stem cell graft to a child with acute lymphoblastic leukemia. J is TRBJ2-7 and V is TRBV7-6, with D maybe TRBD1 (6 bases). This specimen was PBMCs from the stem cell graft donor, taken from the stem cell graft. The CDR3 DNA is TGTGCCAGCAGCTTCGACAGGCTAAACGAGCAGTACTTC. This sequence encodes CASSFDRLNEQYF. Looking up the rest from reference TRBV7-6 and TRBJ2-7 gives the full variable domain: GAGVSQSPRYKVTKRGQDVALRCDPISGHVSLYWYRQALGQGPEFLTYFNYEAQQDKSGLPNDRFSAERPEGSISTLTIQRTEQRDSAMYRCASSFDRLNEQYFGPGTRLTVT.